This TCR beta chain was observed in a study of T cells after yellow fever vaccination. Whole-study findings and limits: The secondary T-cell response peaked on day 5, not day 15, but was weaker. Post-booster reappearance was seen for most primary-vaccination clones (around 96% CD4, around 89% CD8).

From the 5' RACE reads, TCRdb called clonotypes with MiXCR, one entry per CDR3 protein. The data show hundreds of thousands of distinct CDR3 sequences, around 5.3% seen once. There are many counts of this clonotype. Antigen unknown. With 3 bases clipped from V and 8 bases from J, the junction kept 5 bases outside the gene matches. Germline V gene sequence: CDR1 SQVTM, CDR2 ANQGSEA. The CDR3 covers 13 residues. This TCR was recovered from a man aged 18 to 30 who received the YFV17D yellow fever vaccine. Source: CD4+ T cells sorted from PBMCs, taken on the day of the yellow fever booster vaccination. J is TRBJ2-7 and V is TRBV29-1; 12 positions agree with TRBD1. The CDR3 DNA follows: TGCAGCGTTGAGGGACAGGGGGCGAGGAAGCAGTACTTC. It encodes CSVEGQGARKQYF.